The source of this T cell receptor (beta chain) is a study of blood T cell repertoires in COVID-19. Germline CDR1 reads SQVTM; CDR2 reads ANQGSEA. J gave up 6 bases and V 4 bases, and 8 bases lay outside the gene matches. The CDR3 extends over 14 amino acids. This clone was seen only once. Repertoires were generated with immunoSEQ multiplex PCR, while TCRdb's copy carries only in-frame clones and drops some. The sample has around 150,000 clones, roughly 84% seen once. This receptor was obtained from a man aged 25-40 years with COVID-19, enrolled during active disease. Sequences were obtained from peripheral blood. The gene calls are TRBV29-1 and TRBJ2-2; 7 bases are a match to TRBD2. The CDR3 coding sequence is TGCAGCGTTGTTGGCGGGAGCGGGTCCGGGGAGCTGTTTTTT. Translating gives CSVVGGSGSGELFF.